These 6 T cell receptor beta chains share one sample of origin, sequenced in a study of blood T cell repertoires in COVID-19. Assay used: immunoSEQ multiplex PCR; TCRdb lists only in-frame clones, some missing. The sample shows about 94,000 clones, roughly 80% of them seen only once. Sequences were obtained from peripheral blood. These receptor sequences come from a human donor in a cohort sampled during active COVID-19.

The gene calls are TRBV28 and TRBJ2-3; D is possibly TRBD2 (5 bases). Germline V gene sequence: CDR1 MDHEN, CDR2 SYDVKM. This CDR3 is built from 14 residues. V lost 3 bases and J 8 bases, leaving 15 bases between the germline ends. The CDR3 here is CASSLELGGVTQYF. The DNA for the CDR3 is TGTGCCAGCAGTTTGGAACTAGGCGGCGTTACGCAGTATTTT. The full variable domain, completed using reference TRBV28 and TRBJ2-3, is DVKVTQSSRYLVKRTGEKVFLECVQDMDHENMFWYRQDPGLGLRLIYFSYDVKMKEKGDIPEGYSVSREKKERFSLILESASTNQTSMYLCASSLELGGVTQYFGPGTRLTVL.

This sequence joins TRBV7-9 and TRBJ2-5, with 9 bases identical to TRBD1. Unmatched junction bases numbered 12, after V lost 5 bases and J lost 5 bases. Germline lookup yields CDR1 SEHNR and CDR2 FQNEAQ (reference sequence). CDR3 length: 16 amino acids. Here the CDR3 reads CASSPFTQGARETQYF. CDR3 DNA sequence: TGTGCCAGCAGCCCATTTACACAGGGGGCGCGGGAGACCCAGTACTTC.

This rearrangement joins TRBV7-9 to TRBJ2-7; D remains unclear. Trimming left V 2 bases short and J 3 bases short, with 11 bases between. Per germline, CDR1 SEHNR and CDR2 FQNEAQ (reference sequence). CDR3 length: 14 residues. The CDR3 spells CASSLTVGHYEQYF. Written as DNA, the CDR3 is TGTGCCAGCAGCTTAACCGTTGGGCACTACGAGCAGTACTTC. The whole variable domain, remainder taken from reference TRBV7-9 and TRBJ2-7, is DTGVSQNPRHKITKRGQNVTFRCDPISEHNRLYWYRQTLGQGPEFLTYFQNEAQLEKSRLLSDRFSAERPKGSFSTLEIQRTEQGDSAMYLCASSLTVGHYEQYFGPGTRLTVT.

The rearrangement uses TRBV5-4 and TRBJ2-5; the D gene is possibly TRBD1 (6 bases). CDR1 is SGHNT, CDR2 YYREEE, per germline (reference sequence). The CDR3 loop spans 17 amino acids. V lost 4 bases to trimming and J lost 0 bases, with 19 bases between them. This chain's CDR3 is CASSPGTPRTYQETQYF. The CDR3 DNA reads TGTGCCAGCAGCCCCGGGACACCAAGAACGTACCAAGAGACCCAGTACTTC.

V usage is TRBV19 and J usage is TRBJ2-1; 11 bases align to TRBD2. Germline V gives CDR1 LNHDA, CDR2 SQIVND (reference sequence). The CDR3 runs 19 residues. J was trimmed by 5 bases and V by 3 bases; bases with no gene match: 15. The CDR3 sequence is CASSIADQTSGRYHNEQFF. In DNA form, the CDR3 reads TGTGCCAGTAGTATTGCCGACCAAACTAGCGGGAGATACCACAATGAGCAGTTCTTC.

The chain has TRBV11-3 and TRBJ2-7; TRBD1 matches at 10 bases. The CDR3 has 16 amino acids. Unmatched junction bases numbered 9, after V lost 5 bases and J lost 2 bases. Germline CDR1 SGHNT, CDR2 YENEEA. This CDR3 is CASSKHGTGDAYEQYF. The CDR3 DNA sequence: TGTGCCAGCAGCAAACACGGGACAGGGGATGCCTACGAGCAGTACTTC.